This TCR beta chain was recovered during a study of OX40 agonist ivuxolimab in advanced cancers. About the study as a whole: Ivuxolimab was an agonistic, fully human IgG2 monoclonal antibody directed against OX40 (CD134), a costimulatory receptor. Patients were allowed to have had prior anti-PD-1, anti-PD-L1 or anti-CTLA-4 therapy, and approximately 41% of the dose-escalation patients had previously received checkpoint inhibitors. Intravenous ivuxolimab was administered to patients every 2 weeks at six dose levels: 0.01, 0.1, 0.3, 1.5, 3 and 10 mg/kg. Of the 50 to 55 dose-escalation patients, hepatocellular carcinoma was present in roughly 19, melanoma in approximately 15, renal cell carcinoma in 9 and head and neck cancer in 9. The dose-escalation cohort was 80% to 90% male with a mean age of roughly 60 years, ranging from roughly 20 to 80. Three dose-escalation patients achieved partial responses, one with hepatocellular carcinoma and two with cutaneous melanoma. Peripheral TCRbeta sequencing aimed to test whether ivuxolimab altered TCR sequence diversity and caused clonal T-cell expansion. The monotherapy dose-escalation portion (N of about 49 patients) of the phase I ivuxolimab trial is reported in the paper.

General findings and caveats noted by the study authors: After ivuxolimab, more expanded clones were found on average in CD8+ T cells than in CD4+ T cells. In the 0.1-3.0 mg/kg groups, partial responders were among the patients with the lowest normalized peripheral clonal expansion, particularly in CD8+ T cells. Which antigens the clonally expanded peripheral T cells were specific for was not determined. Clonal expansion of both CD4+ and CD8+ blood T cells was observed from baseline to week 6 at doses 0.1 to 3.0 mg/kg. Low levels of normalized T-cell clonal expansion were also seen in some nonresponding patients.

Genomic DNA was isolated from the sorted cells so that the TCRbeta CDR3 region could be sequenced. TCRbeta CDR3 regions were sequenced using the immunoSEQ Assay. The table comes from immuneACCESS by way of TCRdb, which keeps in-frame sequences with V and J called. Part of the clones is missing from these tables; in studies checked, under half for an unresolved V gene and the rest for unknown reasons. The sample data list under 65,000 clones, and approximately 89% of these were observed just once. 8% to 10% of the sample comes from the top ten. Only one count was recorded for this clone. Its binding antigen is unknown. No base quality information exists; no much larger clone differs at one position. Patients with a history of autoimmune disease or receiving systemic immunosuppression were excluded from the trial. Peripheral blood for TCR sequencing was collected from all dose cohorts at baseline, on cycle 4 day 1, and on cycle 7 day 1. Samples were obtained from an open-label, multicenter, first-in-human phase I dose-escalation trial of ivuxolimab. Adults with locally advanced or metastatic head and neck squamous cell, hepatocellular, melanoma or renal cell carcinoma were enrolled in the trial. Before TCR sequencing, CD4+ T cells and CD8+ T cells were sorted from peripheral blood as separate populations.

CDR1 is given as SGHAT and CDR2 as FQNNGV, both from the germline V gene. The CDR3 goes from the cysteine to the phenylalanine over 16 residues. This entry keeps only the CDR3 DNA: 48 bases, framed from base 1. The germline V end is reduced by 5 bases and the J end by 4 bases; junction bases left unmatched: 5. Recombination joined TRBV11-2 with TRBJ2-3, with 14 bases in between that match TRBD2. Sequenced here: CD4+ or CD8+ T cells sorted from blood, sampled in a trial of the OX40 agonist ivuxolimab. The TCR was taken from an adult with an advanced solid tumor such as melanoma, head and neck, liver or kidney cancer. This receptor carries the CDR3 CASSQTSGGASDTQYF. The DNA reads TGTGCCAGCAGCCAGACTAGCGGGGGGGCCTCAGATACGCAGTATTTT.